This T cell receptor (beta chain) appears in the sequencing data of a study of blood T cell repertoires in COVID-19. About the research overall: The cDNA or gDNA used as material had been derived from T cells, B-cell-depleted T cells, or PBMCs.

CDR1 and CDR2 from the germline V gene are LNHDA and SQIVND (reference sequence). The CDR3 spans 14 residues. The junction had 5 bases not matched to a gene; V was cut back by 6 bases and J by 2 bases. Generated by immunoSEQ multiplex PCR, the TCRdb table keeps only in-frame clones and is missing some. The data contain approximately 53,000 clones, 82% of them singletons. This chain joins TRBV19 and TRBJ2-7; 9 bases align to TRBD1. The clonotype was recovered from a woman aged 55-69 years with acute or convalescent COVID-19. Specimen: peripheral blood. The CDR3 spells CASSPGQGTYEQYF. CDR3 DNA sequence: TGTGCCAGTAGCCCGGGACAGGGCACCTACGAGCAGTACTTC.